The 19 T cell receptor beta chains below come from one sample, sequenced in a study of T cell clones after liver transplantation (dated by TCRdb to between 2018 and 2020). Library preparation used the immunoSEQ multiplex PCR assay. TCRdb stores this immuneACCESS table with in-frame sequences only. Part of the clones is absent; in the studies checked, under half of the shortfall reflects unresolved V genes, and no reason is known for the rest. The sample profile shows about 80,000 clones; roughly 80% of them were found once. Of the sample, 0.4% to 0.6% falls within the top ten clones. The sample consisted of CD4+ T cells from blood, taken almost 47 months after liver transplant. The receptor set was obtained from a human patient who received a liver transplant. After a transplant, some T cells may have been passed on by the graft donor.

The rearrangement uses TRBV4-1 and TRBJ2-5; the match to TRBD2 covers 7 bases. The CDR3 sequence is 14 residues long. CDR1 and CDR2 from the germline V gene are MGHRA and YSYEKL. The J segment lost 5 bases and the V segment lost 0 bases, leaving 3 bases of the junction unmatched. CDR3 sequence: CASSQEGRDETQYF. In nucleotides, the CDR3 is TGCGCCAGCAGCCAAGAAGGGAGGGATGAGACCCAGTACTTC.

This chain joins TRBV18 and TRBJ2-2, with D possibly TRBD2 on 5 matching bases. The V end was cut by 2 bases, the J end by 5 bases, with 12 bases between. Germline V gives CDR1 KGHSH, CDR2 LQKENI. The CDR3 totals 15 residues. The CDR3 reads CASSPYSSGTGELFF. Written as DNA, the CDR3 is TGTGCCAGCTCACCATATTCAAGCGGAACCGGGGAGCTGTTTTTT.

This sequence joins TRBV28 and TRBJ1-2; 8 bases are shared with TRBD1. Trimming removed 8 bases from V and 1 base from J; junction bases left unmatched: 12. This CDR3 is 16 amino acids long. From germline, CDR1 is MDHEN and CDR2 SYDVKM. In DNA form, the CDR3 reads TGTGCCAGCCTAACCATTCAGGGGGCGGGTAACTATGGCTACACCTTC. Its translation is CASLTIQGAGNYGYTF.

The genes are TRBV6-1 and TRBJ2-1, with D possibly TRBD2 on 6 matching bases. The CDR3 loop spans 16 amino acids. V shed 2 bases and J shed 2 bases, with 13 bases lying between them. Looked up from germline, CDR1 is MNHNS and CDR2 is SASEGT. The CDR3 reads CASSEPAGGTYNEQFF. The CDR3 nucleotides read TGTGCCAGCAGTGAACCCGCGGGCGGGACCTACAATGAGCAGTTCTTC.

The rearrangement uses TRBV21-1 and TRBJ1-2. TRBV21-1 is recorded as a pseudogene. The CDR3 spans 13 residues. CDR3 region: CASNPEEDYGYTF. The CDR3 DNA reads as TGTGCCAGCAACCCGGAGGAGGACTATGGCTACACCTTC.

In the case of this clone: At one boundary the junction diverges from the germline segment, which might be a read error. V and J are TRBV6-5 and TRBJ1-1, with D possibly matching TRBD1 (5 bases). CDR3 size: 13 residues. Germline lookup yields CDR1 MNHEY and CDR2 SVGAGI. The CDR3 DNA is TGTGCCAGCAGTTACCTGACAGCCACTAAAGCTTTCTTT. Translation: CASSYLTATKAFF.

This clone is a singleton in its sample. This rearrangement joins TRBV6-5 to TRBJ2-5; weak D call: TRBD2 (6 bases). Trimming took 2 bases from V and 2 from J, leaving 12 bases between them. The germline V gene encodes CDR1 MNHEY and CDR2 SVGAGI. The CDR3 runs to 15 residues. The CDR3 region has the DNA TGTGCCAGCAGTTACCAGGAGGGCCCTCAAGAGACCCAGTACTTC. Its protein is CASSYQEGPQETQYF.

On this clone itself: Other DNA sequences in this specimen translate into the identical CDR3. The chain joins TRBV4-1 to TRBJ2-3, with 14 positions matching TRBD2. The CDR3 contains 18 residues. Germline V CDR1 and CDR2: MGHRA, YSYEKL. V was clipped by 2 bases and J by 3 bases; unmatched bases: 7. CDR3 residues: CASSQPGLAGGGTDTQYF. CDR3 DNA sequence: TGCGCCAGCAGCCAACCTGGACTAGCGGGAGGAGGGACAGATACGCAGTATTTT.

The CDR3 sequence: CASSPTPSSDEQFF. CDR3 in DNA: TGTGCCAGCAGCCCTACCCCCTCTAGCGATGAGCAGTTCTTC. J is TRBJ2-1 and V is TRBV11-2, with D possibly TRBD2 on 6 matching bases. The CDR3 is 14 residues long. CDR1 is SGHAT and CDR2 is FQNNGV in the germline V gene. V gave up 5 bases and J gave up 8 bases, with 16 bases separating them. Using reference TRBV11-2 and TRBJ2-1 for the parts outside the CDR3, the full variable domain is EAGVAQSPRYKIIEKRQSVAFWCNPISGHATLYWYQQILGQGPKLLIQFQNNGVVDDSQLPKDRFSAERLKGVDSTLKIQPAKLEDSAVYLCASSPTPSSDEQFFGPGTRLTVL.

This chain joins TRBV9 and TRBJ2-7; 12 positions agree with TRBD2. The V gene's germline CDR1 is SGDLS and CDR2 YYNGEE. V gave up 4 bases and J gave up 2 bases; unmatched junction bases: 7. This CDR3 spans 16 amino acids. The CDR3 region is CASSTRTSGNPYEQYF. CDR3 in DNA: TGTGCCAGCAGCACCCGGACTAGCGGGAACCCCTACGAGCAGTACTTC.

The V gene is TRBV27, the J gene TRBJ1-2; D is unclear. Germline V gives CDR1 MNHEY, CDR2 SMNVEV (reference sequence). CDR3 length equals 13 residues. The germline V and J ends were trimmed by 5 bases and 8 bases, with 15 bases remaining between them. The DNA of the CDR3 is TGTGCCAGCAGTGATAATGCTATGGGAGGCTACACCTTC. This translates into CASSDNAMGGYTF.

The CDR3 bases are TGTGCCAGCAGTTACTCCCGGAGAGGGAACTATGGCTACACCTTC. Translation: CASSYSRRGNYGYTF. This chain uses TRBV6-5 with TRBJ1-2; D is unresolved. Per the germline V gene, CDR1 is MNHEY and CDR2 is SVGAGI. V shed 0 bases and J shed 2 bases, with 10 bases lying between them. CDR3 length: 15 residues.

The CDR3 DNA reads as TGTGCCAGCAGCTTCCTGAGTGCCTCTGGGGCCAACGTCCTGACTTTC. Its translation is CASSFLSASGANVLTF. This chain connects TRBV5-6 to TRBJ2-6; D remains unclear. Germline V gives CDR1 SGHDT, CDR2 YYEEEE. The ends were cut back, 2 bases at V and 0 bases at J, with 9 bases in the middle. CDR3 length: 16 residues.

V usage is TRBV6-1 and J usage is TRBJ2-1; weak D call: TRBD2 (6 bases). The CDR3 extends over 13 amino acids. Trimming cost V 2 bases and J 9 bases, with 11 bases left between them. Germline values: CDR1 MNHNS, CDR2 SASEGT. In nucleotides, the CDR3 is TGTGCCAGCAGTGAACGACTAGATGGTGAGCAGTTCTTC. This translates into CASSERLDGEQFF.

Details on this clone: Other DNA sequences within the sample encode an identical CDR3. The rearrangement uses TRBV7-6 and TRBJ2-5; D is uncertain. The V end lost 0 bases, the J end lost 4 bases, and 0 bases lay between the germline ends. CDR3 size: 11 residues. Germline CDR1 reads SGHVS; CDR2 reads FNYEAQ. The CDR3 protein is CASSLAETQYF. Here the CDR3 DNA reads TGTGCCAGCAGCTTAGCAGAGACCCAGTACTTC.

The V gene is TRBV5-4, the J gene TRBJ2-7, with TRBD1 identical over 8 bases. J lost 0 bases, V lost 4 bases, and 3 bases had no gene match. From germline, CDR1 is SGHNT and CDR2 YYREEE (reference sequence). This CDR3 contains 14 residues. CDR3 nucleotide sequence: TGTGCCAGCAGCAGGGGACAGGACTCCTACGAGCAGTACTTC. This translates into CASSRGQDSYEQYF.

This chain connects TRBV5-1 to TRBJ2-7; a possible D gene is TRBD2 (6 bases). The V gene's germline CDR1 is SGHRS and CDR2 YFSETQ. The CDR3 length is 15 residues. V lost 0 bases and J lost 3, with 13 bases in between. The CDR3 protein is CASSLDGTAYYEQYF. CDR3 bases: TGCGCCAGCAGCTTGGACGGGACTGCTTACTACGAGCAGTACTTC.

In its sample, this clone was seen a few times. V gene TRBV5-1 combines with J gene TRBJ2-5; TRBD1 might be the D (5 bases). V was clipped by 4 bases and J by 1 base, with 8 bases between them. The CDR3 is 13 residues long. Germline V lookup: CDR1 SGHRS, CDR2 YFSETQ. CDR3 in DNA: TGCGCCAGCAGCGGCGACAGCCAAGAGACCCAGTACTTC. Translating it yields CASSGDSQETQYF.

This clone was seen a single time. The chain combines TRBV28 with TRBJ1-5; TRBD1 is a possible D gene (6 bases). In germline, CDR1 is MDHEN, CDR2 SYDVKM. Trimming took 3 bases from V and 6 from J, leaving 12 bases between them. This CDR3 comprises 14 residues. The CDR3 DNA is TGTGCCAGCAGTTTCAGGGGAAGAGGTCAGCCCCAGCATTTT. It codes for CASSFRGRGQPQHF.